These T cell receptor beta chains were read from a single sample in a study of blood T cells in healthy people across ages. TCRdb reprocessed the 5' RACE reads via MiXCR and lists one record per CDR3 protein. Altogether about 1,500,000 distinct CDR3 sequences are present, approximately 28% being singletons, with the ten largest covering about 8%. Material for sequencing was blood. These receptors all come from a woman in her thirties in good health. CDR3s include the opening cysteine and the closing phenylalanine or tryptophan. The order of the fields is J gene, V gene, CDR3 length, CDR3 protein.

- TRBV28 11 CASVENHEQYF
TRBJ2-7 TRBV3-1 15 CASSRPSGLTYEQYF
TRBJ1-2 TRBV29-1 13 CSVEDGTGYGYTF
TRBJ2-7 TRBV7-9 13 CASSFGVRDEQYF
TRBJ2-7 TRBV7-2 15 CASSSRTGSSGEQYF
TRBJ2-5 TRBV12-3/TRBV12-4 15 CASSTRTSGAETQYF
TRBJ2-3 TRBV7-8 12 CTGSPSTDTQYF
TRBJ1-1 TRBV3-1 12 CASSHDGREAFF
TRBJ1-2 TRBV29-1 13 CSVIQGLRDGYTF
TRBJ2-7 TRBV7-2 13 CASSPQGGAEQYF
TRBJ2-3 TRBV13 17 CASSSFSKRGSTDTQYF
TRBJ2-5 TRBV12-3/TRBV12-4 14 CASSLPSGQETQYF
TRBJ2-1 TRBV6-2/TRBV6-3 15 CASSYFGLAGGEQFF
TRBJ1-1 TRBV3-1 13 CASSQESRTEAFF
TRBJ2-1 TRBV29-1 16 CSVEGGTSGKVHEQFF
TRBJ2-1 TRBV18 15 CASSPTQGPYNEQFF
TRBJ1-1 TRBV4-1 13 CASSEPMNTEAFF
TRBJ1-5 TRBV11-2 11 CASSGGVTRHF
TRBJ2-3 TRBV20-1 14 CSAREAGSTDTQYF
TRBJ2-5 TRBV2 17 CASSGGITAQVVETQYF
TRBJ2-3 TRBV5-1 15 CASSLGGDGTDTQYF
TRBJ1-2 TRBV10-3 14 CASNPGADNYGYTF
TRBJ1-5 TRBV7-8 15 CARSLYGTGLVSQHF
TRBJ1-5 TRBV24-1 15 CATSDPDTGGQPQHF
TRBJ2-6 TRBV7-3 18 CASSLKPRGQSGANVPTF
TRBJ2-3 TRBV4-1 13 CASSQDRARTQYF
TRBJ2-4 TRBV11-2 17 CASSLSQLAGSKNIQYF
TRBJ2-3 TRBV12-3/TRBV12-4 14 CASSLGAAQDTQYF
TRBJ2-5 TRBV20-1 11 CSAVGGPQQYF
- TRBV2 14 CASSEPNNGETQYF
TRBJ2-7 TRBV10-3 16 CAISESGGRRGYEQYF
TRBJ2-7 TRBV15 12 CATSIKNYEQYF
TRBJ1-1 TRBV28 12 CASSWPDTEAFF
TRBJ2-1 TRBV9 14 CASSAGGGLNEQFF
TRBJ1-1 TRBV3-1 17 CASSQDERGVGNTEAFF
TRBJ1-1 TRBV7-9 11 CASKGGTEAFF
TRBJ2-7 TRBV5-1 13 CASREEGLYEQYF
TRBJ1-2 TRBV20-1 15 CSADPRGQGMRGYTF
TRBJ2-1 TRBV6-5 17 CASSSSDPVLTYNEQFF
TRBJ2-3 TRBV10-3 13 CAISEPPRDTQYF
TRBJ2-5 TRBV12-3/TRBV12-4 15 CASSRSGTYQETQYF
TRBJ2-7 TRBV5-1 13 CASSLRVAYEQYF
TRBJ2-1 TRBV3-1 16 CASSFLQGLSYNEQFF
TRBJ1-2 TRBV11-2 15 CASSSGATKNYGYTF
TRBJ1-2 TRBV6-5 13 CASRRTGGYGYTF